Below, 28 T cell receptor beta chains from the same sample are listed, as sequenced in a study of T cell responses to AZD1222 COVID-19 vaccine. Sequenced by immunoSEQ multiplex PCR; TCRdb stores in-frame clones only, minus some. The table lists 100,000 or so clones, about 89% of them singletons. The starting material was peripheral blood, obtained on day 0 of AZD1222 vaccination. The receptors shown here come from an adult in good health.

Here the CDR3 reads CSAVTGTSRGEQYF. The CDR3 DNA reads as TGCAGCGCTGTGACAGGTACTTCAAGAGGGGAGCAGTACTTC. The chain has TRBV29-1 and TRBJ2-7; perhaps TRBD1 as D (6 bases). CDR1 SQVTM and CDR2 ANQGSEA come from the germline V gene. The V end lost 7 bases, the J end lost 7 bases, and 23 bases lay between the germline ends. This CDR3 comprises 14 residues.

The chain joins TRBV6-1 to TRBJ1-2; D unresolved. Germline loops: CDR1 MNHNS, CDR2 SASEGT. Deletions cut 0 bases from V and 4 bases from J, with 12 bases between. The CDR3 sequence is 15 residues long. The DNA for the CDR3 is TGTGCCAGCAGTGAAGCGAGGACCACGCTCTATGGCTACACCTTC. Its protein product is CASSEARTTLYGYTF.

The chain couples TRBV7-9 to TRBJ1-1; D gene ambiguous. Looked up from germline, CDR1 is SEHNR and CDR2 is FQNEAQ (reference sequence). The length of the CDR3 is 13 residues. The V gene lost 2 bases and the J gene lost 5 bases, with 9 bases spanning the gap. CDR3: CASSLSPGTEAFF. The CDR3 coding sequence is TGTGCCAGCAGCTTATCTCCTGGGACTGAAGCTTTCTTT.

The genes are TRBV30 and TRBJ1-1; tentatively, D is TRBD1 (6 bases). The CDR3 extends over 13 amino acids. Looked up from germline, CDR1 is GTSNPN and CDR2 is SVGIG (reference sequence). V was clipped by 0 bases and J by 4 bases, with 9 bases between them. The CDR3 nucleotides read TGTGCCTGGAGTGTACAGGGTGCCACTGAAGCTTTCTTT. Translation gives CAWSVQGATEAFF.

The V gene is TRBV20-1, the J gene TRBJ1-2; D might be TRBD1 (5 bases). CDR1 and CDR2 (germline): DFQATT, SNEGSKA (reference sequence). The CDR3 length is 12 residues. Trimming stripped 3 bases from V and 4 bases from J, with 9 bases between. The CDR3 loop is CSASLGVYGYTF. CDR3 bases: TGCAGTGCTAGTTTAGGGGTCTATGGCTACACCTTC.

This clone was recorded once. V is TRBV6-1 and J is TRBJ1-1; the match to TRBD1 covers 9 bases. With V trimmed by 3 bases and J by 5 bases, 7 bases remained unmatched. The germline CDR1 and CDR2 sequences are MNHNS and SASEGT. CDR3 length equals 15 residues. CDR3: CASSDLTGGRTEAFF. The CDR3 DNA is TGTGCCAGCAGTGACCTGACAGGGGGAAGGACTGAAGCTTTCTTT.

V and J are TRBV3-1 (or the pseudogene TRBV3-2) and TRBJ2-5, with unresolved D. CDR3 size: 15 residues. Germline assignment: CDR1 LGHDT and CDR2 YNNKEL (reference sequence). The V end lost 0 bases, the J end lost 6 bases, and 14 bases lay between the germline ends. In DNA, the CDR3 is TGTGCCAGCAGCCAAGATTTAGAACCCAGAAAGACCCAGTACTTC. Translating it yields CASSQDLEPRKTQYF.

This clone was observed a handful of times. The chain combines TRBV24-1 with TRBJ2-3, with TRBD1 matching over 7 bases. V shed 9 bases, J shed 2 bases, and the junction held 7 bases outside the gene matches. The V gene's germline CDR1 is KGHDR and CDR2 SFDVKD. The CDR3 is made up of 14 amino acids. Written as DNA, the CDR3 is TGTGCCACCGTAACAGGGGTCCCCACAGATACGCAGTATTTT. Amino acids: CATVTGVPTDTQYF.

The chain has TRBV4-1 and TRBJ1-1, with 9 bases that match TRBD1. This CDR3 contains 15 residues. Trimming at V came to 0 bases and at J to 1 base, leaving 0 bases not matched to a gene. Germline V gene data show CDR1 as MGHRA and CDR2 as YSYEKL. The CDR3 protein is CASSQEGQGNTEAFF. The CDR3 DNA follows: TGCGCCAGCAGCCAAGAGGGACAGGGGAACACTGAAGCTTTCTTT.

The chain is built from TRBV11-3 and TRBJ2-7; perhaps TRBD2 as D (5 bases). Looked up from germline, CDR1 is SGHNT and CDR2 is YENEEA. V was pared by 5 bases and J by 4 bases, with 12 bases between. This CDR3 is built from 13 residues. CDR3 nucleotides: TGTGCCAGCAGCCCGGGCGGGCCATACGAGCAGTACTTC. The encoded protein is CASSPGGPYEQYF.

This chain connects TRBV3-1 (or the pseudogene TRBV3-2) to TRBJ2-2; D perhaps matches TRBD1 (6 bases). Germline V lookup: CDR1 LGHDT, CDR2 YNNKEL (reference sequence). The CDR3 is 16 residues long. The V and J ends lost 0 bases and 1 base respectively, with 9 bases between them. CDR3 DNA: TGTGCCAGCAGCCAAGATCCCAGGGGGAACACCGGGGAGCTGTTTTTT. This encodes CASSQDPRGNTGELFF.

The V call is TRBV19, the J call TRBJ1-4, with 10 nucleotides matching TRBD1. Germline V gene sequence: CDR1 LNHDA, CDR2 SQIVND (reference sequence). This CDR3 is 17 amino acids long. The V and J ends lost 1 base and 0 bases, in that order; junction bases with no gene match: 2. The CDR3 loop is CASSIGQGATTNEKLFF. The CDR3, as DNA: TGTGCCAGTAGTATAGGACAGGGGGCAACAACTAATGAAAAACTGTTTTTT.

This chain joins TRBV29-1 and TRBJ1-5; D is unclear. Trimming shortened V by 4 bases and J by 3 bases, and 10 bases separated the two germline ends. Germline CDR1 SQVTM, CDR2 ANQGSEA. This CDR3 comprises 13 residues. The CDR3 loop reads CSVGTAFNQPQHF. The CDR3 nucleotides are TGCAGCGTTGGGACGGCCTTCAATCAGCCCCAGCATTTT.

The chain couples TRBV5-4 to TRBJ2-3; possibly TRBD1 or TRBD2 for D (6 bases each). The CDR3 has 16 amino acids. The V end was cut by 4 bases, the J end by 6 bases, with 21 bases between. CDR1 and CDR2 (germline): SGHNT, YYREEE (reference sequence). The CDR3 DNA sequence: TGTGCCAGCAGCGCGGCTGGAAGGAGGGGGTCGGATACGCAGTATTTT. This translates into CASSAAGRRGSDTQYF.

This clone has a single count. J is TRBJ2-7 and V is TRBV21-1; the table assigns TRBD2, which was not confirmed against the DNA. TRBV21-1 is noted as a pseudogene. CDR3 length equals 15 residues. The CDR3 DNA reads TGTGCCAGCAGCAAAGAGGAACGGACTAAATACGAGCAGTACTTC. Protein product: CASSKEERTKYEQYF.

The chain is built from TRBV12-3 or TRBV12-4 and TRBJ2-2; D is uncertain. V shed 4 bases and J shed 4 bases, with 7 bases lying between them. This CDR3 has 13 residues. CDR3 sequence: CASSWKGTGELFF. The CDR3 coding sequence is TGTGCCAGCAGTTGGAAGGGCACCGGGGAGCTGTTTTTT.

This sequence joins TRBV10-3 and TRBJ2-7; D remains ambiguous. V was trimmed by 8 bases and J by 2 bases, leaving 10 bases between them. Germline V gene lookup returns CDR1 ENHRY and CDR2 SYGVKD. The CDR3 consists of 12 residues. CDR3 nucleotides: TGTGCCATCCCTCACCCCACCTACGAGCAGTACTTC. It is translated as CAIPHPTYEQYF.

This clone was seen only once. J is TRBJ1-1 and V is TRBV4-1; D is possibly TRBD1 (5 bases). The CDR3 is 17 amino acids. V shed 4 bases and J shed 1 base, with 19 bases lying between them. In germline, CDR1 is MGHRA, CDR2 YSYEKL. The CDR3 loop is CASSLNLGGLPNTEAFF. The DNA of the CDR3 is TGCGCCAGCAGCCTTAATCTTGGGGGACTTCCGAACACTGAAGCTTTCTTT.

This chain uses TRBV5-5 with TRBJ2-7; D is possibly TRBD1 (5 bases). This CDR3 is built from 17 residues. Trimming left V 0 bases short and J 2 bases short, with 18 bases between. Germline V gene sequence: CDR1 SGHKS, CDR2 YYEKEE (reference sequence). The CDR3 loop reads CASSLGWGWGATYEQYF. CDR3 in DNA: TGTGCCAGCAGCTTGGGTTGGGGCTGGGGTGCAACCTACGAGCAGTACTTC. Full variable domain (rest looked up from reference TRBV5-5 and TRBJ2-7): DAGVTQSPTHLIKTRGQQVTLRCSPISGHKSVSWYQQVLGQGPQFIFQYYEKEERGRGNFPDRFSARQFPNYSSELNVNALLLGDSALYLCASSLGWGWGATYEQYFGPGTRLTVT.

The chain is built from TRBV27 and TRBJ1-5; D remains unclear. This CDR3 has 16 residues. Trimming removed 6 bases at V and 2 bases at J, with 17 bases between. CDR1 and CDR2 from the germline V gene are MNHEY and SMNVEV (reference sequence). CDR3 DNA sequence: TGTGCCAGCAGCCCCCTCACGGGGATCGGCAATCAGCCCCAGCATTTT. It is translated as CASSPLTGIGNQPQHF.

The chain has TRBV2 and TRBJ1-5; 8 bases are a match to TRBD1. Germline-derived CDR1 and CDR2 are SNHLY and FYNNEI. V lost 4 bases, J lost 4 bases, and 3 bases stayed unmatched. The CDR3 has 14 amino acids. This chain's CDR3 is CASSAQGANQPQHF. The CDR3 region has the DNA TGTGCCAGCAGTGCCCAGGGGGCGAATCAGCCCCAGCATTTT.

Turning to this clone: The limits of the CDR3 on the DNA are not certain, so only TCRdb's listed CDR3 is given. V usage is TRBV4-1 and J usage is TRBJ1-6; the table names TRBD1, a call not compared with the DNA. CDR1 is MGHRA, CDR2 YSYEKL, per germline. The CDR3 adds up to 15 amino acids, both ends counted. The CDR3: CASSQEGPPLHPSTF.

The chain employs TRBV2 and TRBJ1-5; D may be TRBD1 (6 bases). Germline V lookup: CDR1 SNHLY, CDR2 FYNNEI. Trimming stripped 6 bases from V and 1 base from J, with 13 bases between. The CDR3 sequence is 15 residues long. The CDR3 spells CASRGFQGSNQPQHF. Written as DNA, the CDR3 is TGTGCCAGCAGGGGCTTCCAGGGGAGCAATCAGCCCCAGCATTTT.

A single count supports this clone. The J gene is TRBJ2-6, the V gene TRBV28, with D possibly being TRBD1 (6 bases). The CDR3 is 15 residues long. Germline CDR1 reads MDHEN; CDR2 reads SYDVKM. V was pared by 6 bases and J by 4 bases, with 13 bases between. The CDR3 is CASRLGAGGANVLTF. The CDR3 DNA follows: TGTGCCAGCAGACTGGGGGCCGGAGGGGCCAACGTCCTGACTTTC. Full variable domain (remainder filled in from reference TRBV28 and TRBJ2-6): DVKVTQSSRYLVKRTGEKVFLECVQDMDHENMFWYRQDPGLGLRLIYFSYDVKMKEKGDIPEGYSVSREKKERFSLILESASTNQTSMYLCASRLGAGGANVLTFGAGSRLTVL.

The genes are TRBV5-1 and TRBJ2-4; D may be TRBD1 or TRBD2 (5 bases each). The CDR3 runs to 16 residues. Germline V gene lookup returns CDR1 SGHRS and CDR2 YFSETQ. V lost 0 bases and J lost 6, with 16 bases in between. Written as DNA, the CDR3 is TGCGCCAGCAGCTTGGGAGGGGACGGGCGAGGAAACATTCAGTACTTC. Amino acids: CASSLGGDGRGNIQYF.

The chain carries TRBV5-6 and TRBJ1-2; D not resolved. This CDR3 spans 12 amino acids. V was cut by 4 bases and J by 2 bases, with 6 bases left in between. Germline V gene sequence: CDR1 SGHDT, CDR2 YYEEEE. The CDR3 loop reads CASSVGNYGYTF. CDR3 coding DNA: TGTGCCAGCAGCGTGGGCAACTATGGCTACACCTTC.

This chain uses TRBV28 with TRBJ2-1; 7 bases are a match to TRBD2. V lost 6 bases to trimming and J lost 13 bases; unmatched junction nucleotides: 6. The CDR3 has 11 residues. Germline V gives CDR1 MDHEN, CDR2 SYDVKM. The CDR3 sequence: CASSLGRVQFF. The CDR3 nucleotides read TGTGCCAGCAGCCTTGGGAGGGTACAGTTCTTC.

The chain uses TRBV24-1 and TRBJ1-5; possibly TRBD1 for D (6 bases). The germline V gene encodes CDR1 KGHDR and CDR2 SFDVKD. The CDR3 contains 17 residues. V lost 5 bases and J lost 7, with 23 bases in between. CDR3 sequence: CATSAAEGRGRGQPQHF. The CDR3 DNA sequence: TGTGCCACCAGTGCCGCAGAGGGCAGGGGTCGGGGGCAGCCCCAGCATTTT.